The present TCR beta chain was sequenced within a study of CD8+CD57+ T cells in acquired aplastic anemia (dated by TCRdb to between 2018 and 2020). With respect to the entire study: Extracted DNA from sorted CD4+ and CD8+ cells averaged approximately 3 ug, ranging from 0.2 to 27.4 ug. Healthy donor samples averaged approximately 9.8 million reads for CD4+ and fewer than 12 million for CD8+ cells.

This clonotype occurred a few times. Its target antigen remains unknown. The sample holds no much larger clone one base away, and base qualities are not on file. TCR beta VDJ combination and CDR3 sequence profiling used genomic DNA as the template. An Illumina HiSeq 2000 was used for TCR repertoire sequencing. In the authors' own workflow: Repertoire assessment relied on Simpson's diversity index, CDR3 size and DJ length profiles, and TRBV/TRBJ rearrangement plots. Whichever DNA sequence was most abundant in the deep sequencing data was defined as the immunodominant clone. CDR3 amino acid sequences were screened for sharing across subjects and were compared with published repertoires and the VDJdb database. TCRdb handled the public reads itself, with Q25 trimming in fastp and clone calling in MiXCR, and kept productive beta chains. Entries are consolidated by CDR3 protein sequence, retaining the most common genes and DNA. The V and J calls, along with clone size, are taken from TCRdb and not from the paper's own processing. The sample table records fewer than 200,000 distinct CDR3 sequences; about 60% of these occur just once. The top ten clonotypes cover 45% to 55% of the sample.

Based on the germline V gene, the CDR1 and CDR2 sequences are SGHRS and YFSETQ. Trimming takes 1 base from V and 10 bases from J, and the germline ends sit 14 bases apart. Its CDR3 holds 13 amino acids, cysteine through phenylalanine. Only CDR3 DNA remains: 39 bases, in frame from the first base. The study deep-sequenced TCR repertoires of sorted CD4+ and CD8+ blood T cells from severe aplastic anemia patients and healthy subjects. Ficoll-Paque density gradient centrifugation was used to isolate peripheral blood mononuclear cells. Before DNA extraction, CD4+ and CD8+ T cells were sorted with FACS or magnetic beads. What the research found in general, with its limitations: Roughly 30 CD8+ CDR3 sequences were shared between patients and controls but appeared highly expressed in patients and within their immunodominant clones. No significant difference in CD8+ Simpson's diversity was found between patients and healthy controls (P=0.060).

The specimen was sorted CD4+, CD8+, or CD8+CD57+ T cells (not recorded which) from PBMCs. This sequence uses TRBV5-1 and TRBJ1-2; TRBD1 is a possible D gene, resting on 6 matching bases. The sequence was obtained from a human donor in good health. The DNA sequence is as follows: TGCGCCAGCAGCTTGTCCGGGACAATTCTCTACACCTTC. Protein translation: CASSLSGTILYTF.